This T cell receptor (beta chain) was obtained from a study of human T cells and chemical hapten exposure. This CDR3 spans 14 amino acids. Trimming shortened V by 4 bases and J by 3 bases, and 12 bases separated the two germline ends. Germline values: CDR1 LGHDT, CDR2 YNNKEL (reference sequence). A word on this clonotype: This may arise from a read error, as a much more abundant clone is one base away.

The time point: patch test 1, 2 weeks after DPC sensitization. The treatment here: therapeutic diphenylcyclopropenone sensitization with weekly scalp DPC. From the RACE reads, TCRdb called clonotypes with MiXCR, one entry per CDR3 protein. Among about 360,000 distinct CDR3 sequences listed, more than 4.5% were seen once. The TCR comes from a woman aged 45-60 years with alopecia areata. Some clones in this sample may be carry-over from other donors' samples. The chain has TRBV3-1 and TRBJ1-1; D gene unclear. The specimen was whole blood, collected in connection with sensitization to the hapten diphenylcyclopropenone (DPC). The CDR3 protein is CASSPVWRDTEAFF. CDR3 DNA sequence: TGTGCCAGCAGCCCCGTTTGGAGGGACACTGAAGCTTTCTTT.